These 25 T cell receptor beta chains were all obtained from the same sample, sequenced in a study of T cells in Graves' hyperthyroidism and ophthalmopathy. Researchers amplified the TCR beta CDR3 regions from RNA transcripts. The TCR CDR3 first-round RT-PCR relied on the HTBI primer set. TCRdb reprocessed the multiplex PCR reads via MiXCR and lists one record per CDR3 protein. Of fewer than 500,000 distinct CDR3 sequences listed, approximately 15% are singletons. Sequenced: blood. The source of these receptors is a man younger than 35 with Graves' ophthalmopathy.

The chain couples TRBV20-1 to TRBJ2-7, with 8 bases lining up with TRBD2. The junction had 13 bases not matched to a gene; V was cut back by 5 bases and J by 4 bases. Germline V gene sequence: CDR1 DFQATT, CDR2 SNEGSKA (reference sequence). This CDR3 has 15 residues. The CDR3, as DNA: TGCAGTGCTGGACAAGTTCGGGAGGGCCTATACGAGCAGTACTTC. The encoded protein is CSAGQVREGLYEQYF.

A note on this clonotype: With a far larger clone one base away, a read error is the likely cause. The chain carries TRBV12-3 or TRBV12-4 and TRBJ2-5; D gene uncertain. The CDR3 has 12 residues. The CDR3 DNA reads TGTGCCAGCAGTTTAGGGGTAGAGACCCAGTGCTTC. Amino acid sequence: CASSLGVETQCF.

This clonotype occurred a few times. This chain uses TRBV5-5 with TRBJ2-5; D may be TRBD1 (6 bases). Germline assignment: CDR1 SGHKS and CDR2 YYEKEE (reference sequence). The CDR3 is made up of 15 amino acids. Trimming shortened V by 2 bases and J by 2 bases, and 13 bases separated the two germline ends. The CDR3 sequence is CASSFVGALQETQYF. The CDR3 DNA sequence: TGTGCCAGCAGCTTTGTGGGGGCCCTACAAGAGACCCAGTACTTC.

The chain combines TRBV19 with TRBJ1-2, with D perhaps matching TRBD1 (5 bases). Germline CDR1 reads LNHDA; CDR2 reads SQIVND (reference sequence). CDR3 length: 14 residues. Between the trimmed V and J ends, which lost 5 bases and 4 bases, there was a span of 14 bases. The CDR3 protein is CASSQTAKIYGYTF. CDR3 nucleotides: TGTGCCAGTAGTCAGACAGCAAAGATCTATGGCTACACCTTC.

CDR3: CASSGWTEIQETQYF. DNA for the CDR3: TGTGCCAGCAGCGGTTGGACAGAAATTCAAGAGACCCAGTACTTC. The V call is TRBV7-9, the J call TRBJ2-5; a weak D match, TRBD1 (6 bases). The CDR3 has 15 residues. Germline V gene sequence: CDR1 SEHNR, CDR2 FQNEAQ (reference sequence). Trimming removed 5 bases at V and 2 bases at J, with 15 bases between.

There are a few counts of this clonotype. The chain employs TRBV19 and TRBJ1-1, with D hard to call. This CDR3 has 13 residues. V dropped 1 base and J dropped 7 bases, with 10 bases sitting between them. Germline CDR1 LNHDA, CDR2 SQIVND (reference sequence). The CDR3 DNA follows: TGTGCCAGTAGTATAGTTACCCGGGGTGAAGCTTTCTTT. Its translation: CASSIVTRGEAFF.

This clonotype has ten or more counts. This chain links TRBV7-2 with TRBJ2-7; no definite D call. V gave up 8 bases and J gave up 0 bases, with 11 bases separating them. The CDR3 sequence is 13 residues long. Germline V gene data show CDR1 as SGHTA and CDR2 as FQGNSA. CDR3 loop: CASRGRLSYEQYF. Written as DNA, the CDR3 is TGTGCCAGCCGTGGCAGGCTCTCCTACGAGCAGTACTTC.

The chain joins TRBV7-9 to TRBJ1-6; 10 bases are shared with TRBD1. V trimming: 4 bases; J trimming: 10 bases; junction bases outside the gene matches: 4. Germline V gene data show CDR1 as SEHNR and CDR2 as FQNEAQ (reference sequence). The CDR3 is 14 residues long. CDR3 bases: TGTGCCAGCAGCTGGGACAGGGGCTCCTCACCCCTCCACTTT. Encoded protein: CASSWDRGSSPLHF.

This clonotype showed up many times. The rearrangement uses TRBV7-8 and TRBJ1-1; tentative D call: TRBD1 (5 bases). V was cut by 5 bases and J by 4 bases, with 14 bases left in between. Germline CDR1 and CDR2: SGHVS and FQNEAQ. The CDR3 runs to 14 residues. CDR3 nucleotide sequence: TGTGCCAGCAGCCCCCGGAAGAGGGGCACTGAAGCTTTCTTT. Its protein product is CASSPRKRGTEAFF.

This clonotype was seen repeatedly, ten times or more. The chain combines TRBV24-1 with TRBJ2-1; the D is unclear. CDR1 is KGHDR, CDR2 SFDVKD, per germline. This CDR3 spans 11 amino acids. V was clipped by 4 bases and J by 5 bases, with 2 bases between them. The CDR3 loop is CATSDHNEQFF. CDR3 DNA sequence: TGTGCCACCAGTGACCACAATGAGCAGTTCTTC.

This clonotype was counted a few times. V and J are TRBV2 and TRBJ1-4, with 7 positions matching TRBD1. Germline lookup yields CDR1 SNHLY and CDR2 FYNNEI. The V gene end was trimmed by 2 bases and the J gene end by 13 bases; junction bases not matched to a gene: 4. This CDR3 region has 12 residues. The CDR3 sequence is CASSEIGDRLFF. As DNA, the CDR3 is TGTGCCAGCAGTGAAATTGGGGACAGACTGTTTTTT.

This clonotype appeared many times. In DNA form, the CDR3 reads TGCAGTGCTGCCCCGGGGACTGGGATCAATCAGCCCCAGCATTTT. Amino acid sequence: CSAAPGTGINQPQHF. This chain joins TRBV20-1 and TRBJ1-5; a weak D match, TRBD1 (5 bases). Germline lookup yields CDR1 DFQATT and CDR2 SNEGSKA (reference sequence). The CDR3 is 15 amino acids. V was trimmed by 5 bases and J by 3 bases, leaving 17 bases between them.

Only a few counts were recorded for this clonotype. It may be a read error: a sequence one base away is much more abundant. This rearrangement joins TRBV2 to TRBJ2-3; perhaps D is TRBD1 or TRBD2 (6 bases each). The CDR3 loop spans 16 amino acids. The V end lost 7 bases, the J end lost 4 bases, and 21 bases lay between the germline ends. CDR1 is SNHLY and CDR2 is FYNNEI in the germline V gene. The CDR3 DNA reads as TGTGCCAGCATGGAGGGTTGGGGGGCCAGGGCAGATACGCAGTATTTT. It codes for CASMEGWGARADTQYF. The full variable domain, completed using reference TRBV2 and TRBJ2-3, is EPEVTQTPSHQVTQMGQEVILRCVPISNHLYFYWYRQILGQKVEFLVSFYNNEISEKSEIFDDQFSVERPDGSNFTLKIRSTKLEDSAMYFCASMEGWGARADTQYFGPGTRLTVL.

J is TRBJ1-2 and V is TRBV7-3; D uncertain. Germline values: CDR1 SGHTA, CDR2 FQGTGA. V was trimmed by 1 base and J by 1 base, leaving 16 bases between them. This CDR3 is 17 amino acids long. The CDR3 DNA sequence: TGTGCCAGCAGCTTAAAGACGGGTAGCAGGTTTAACTATGGCTACACCTTC. This translates into CASSLKTGSRFNYGYTF.

Ten or more counts support this clonotype. In DNA form, the CDR3 reads TGTGCCAGCAGCCGCCGGGGGGGGTACACTGAAGCTTTCTTT. It codes for CASSRRGGYTEAFF. The V and J genes are TRBV3-1 and TRBJ1-1; D perhaps matches TRBD1 (5 bases). In germline, CDR1 is LGHDT, CDR2 YNNKEL (reference sequence). Trimming took off 4 bases at V and 3 bases at J, with 12 bases between the two ends. This CDR3 spans 14 amino acids.

This clonotype was detected many times. The chain joins TRBV12-3 or TRBV12-4 to TRBJ2-7; TRBD2 agrees at 8 bases. The CDR3 loop spans 14 amino acids. The V segment lost 5 bases and the J segment 3 bases; nucleotides outside the gene matches: 6. As DNA, the CDR3 is TGTGCCAGCAGTCTCGCGGGGGGAAACTACGAGCAGTACTTC. This codes for CASSLAGGNYEQYF.

This clonotype was found a few times. The chain has TRBV6-2 or TRBV6-3 and TRBJ1-2; TRBD1 aligns across 7 bases. This CDR3 spans 14 amino acids. Losses at the gene ends were 6 bases for V and 2 bases for J; bases not matched to a gene: 6. The V gene's germline CDR1 is MNHEY and CDR2 SVGEGT. The CDR3 sequence: CASRASTGNYGYTF. CDR3 DNA: TGTGCCAGCAGGGCCTCGACAGGGAACTATGGCTACACCTTC.

As regards this clonotype: Given a much more abundant clone one base away, this may be a read error. The CDR3: CASSSPGAGVDQPQHF. CDR3 DNA sequence: TGTGCCAGCTCATCACCCGGGGCAGGGGTTGATCAGCCCCAGCATTTT. The chain joins TRBV18 to TRBJ1-5, with D possibly being TRBD1 (6 bases). Per germline, CDR1 KGHSH and CDR2 LQKENI. CDR3 size: 16 residues.

This clonotype was found many times. The chain joins TRBV2 to TRBJ2-7, with no clear D. The CDR3 consists of 13 residues. The germline V gene encodes CDR1 SNHLY and CDR2 FYNNEI. V was shortened by 0 bases and J by 4 bases, with 7 bases between the two germline ends. The CDR3 spells CASSEAGWYEQYF. In nucleotides, the CDR3 is TGTGCCAGCAGTGAAGCGGGGTGGTACGAGCAGTACTTC.

This clonotype has a handful of counts. The rearrangement uses TRBV4-2 and TRBJ2-1, with 9 bases identical to TRBD2. Trimming cost V 1 base and J 6 bases; bases outside gene matches: 4. This CDR3 region has 15 residues. Looked up from germline, CDR1 is LGHNA and CDR2 is YNFKEQ. The CDR3 DNA reads TGTGCCAGCAGCCAAGTTAGCGGGAGTATCAATGAGCAGTTCTTC. It specifies CASSQVSGSINEQFF.

This clonotype showed up just a few times. The chain recombines TRBV20-1 with TRBJ2-2, with TRBD2 identical over 11 bases. This CDR3 comprises 16 residues. Trimming took 0 bases from V and 5 from J; bases not matched to a gene: 5. The germline CDR1 and CDR2 sequences are DFQATT and SNEGSKA (reference sequence). Written as DNA, the CDR3 is TGCAGTGCTAGAGATTGGGCTAGCGGGGGGACCGGGGAGCTGTTTTTT. Protein sequence: CSARDWASGGTGELFF.

At least ten counts were recorded for this clonotype. The chain uses TRBV20-1 and TRBJ2-1; the match to TRBD2 covers 13 bases. This CDR3 comprises 14 residues. Trimming took 4 bases from V and 10 from J; bases not matched to a gene: 7. CDR1 is DFQATT and CDR2 is SNEGSKA in the germline V gene (reference sequence). CDR3 amino acids: CSATTSGGASEQFF. The CDR3, as DNA: TGCAGTGCTACCACTAGCGGGGGGGCGTCCGAGCAGTTCTTC.

This clonotype occurred many times. The chain has TRBV6-1 and TRBJ2-3, with 8 bases identical to TRBD1. The V segment lost 4 bases and the J segment 5 bases; nucleotides outside the gene matches: 2. The CDR3 has 13 residues. Germline-derived CDR1 and CDR2 are MNHNS and SASEGT. CDR3 DNA: TGTGCCAGCAGTGCAGGGGGCGGAGATACGCAGTATTTT. This gives the protein CASSAGGGDTQYF.

The genes are TRBV6-2 or TRBV6-3 and TRBJ2-1, with D perhaps TRBD1 (5 bases). CDR1 is MNHEY, CDR2 SVGEGT, per germline. V lost 0 bases and J lost 7, with 16 bases in between. The CDR3 is made up of 16 amino acids. The CDR3 DNA follows: TGTGCCAGCAGTTACTCGCTGAGACAGTGGGTGAATGAGCAGTTCTTC. Translation gives CASSYSLRQWVNEQFF.

This clonotype has just a few counts. J is TRBJ2-7 and V is TRBV27; D is unclear. The CDR3 is made up of 15 amino acids. V dropped 4 bases and J dropped 2 bases, with 15 bases sitting between them. CDR1 and CDR2 (germline): MNHEY, SMNVEV (reference sequence). CDR3 nucleotide sequence: TGTGCCAGCAGTTCTCGTCCGGGTAATCCCTACGAGCAGTACTTC. Amino acid sequence: CASSSRPGNPYEQYF.